These T cell receptor beta chains were read from a single sample in a study of Ad26.COV2.S vaccination and SARS-CoV-2 variants. Measured with immunoSEQ multiplex PCR; TCRdb has only the in-frame clones, and not every one. The sample has approximately 340,000 clones; 70% to 90% are singletons. Sample: peripheral blood, taken in a trial of Ad26.COV2.S vaccine versus placebo. The receptors shown here come from a person aged 18 to 65 who received the Ad26.COV2.S COVID-19 vaccine or a placebo. The CDR3 runs from the conserved cysteine through the conserved F or W. A clone size is listed for some rows: how often the clone was seen (once, few, many), or a class if it is expanded.

cdr3_length,j_call,v_call,clone_size,cdr3_aa
13,TRBJ1-1,TRBV15,.,CATSSRSNTEAFF
13,TRBJ2-7,TRBV5-6,once,CASSLILRGEQYF
15,TRBJ2-3,TRBV7-2,.,CASGTGAQRTDTQYF
16,TRBJ1-2,TRBV9,.,CASSVGDRGLNYGYTF
14,TRBJ2-5,TRBV2,.,CASRTRQGSGAQYF
15,TRBJ2-4,TRBV29-1,few,CSVGSGTLAKNIQYF
13,TRBJ2-7,TRBV4-3,.,CASSQAPRDEQYF
14,TRBJ1-2,TRBV10-3,.,CAISDPGEGTGYTF
16,TRBJ2-3,TRBV28,.,CASSIPGLAGGDTQYF
12,TRBJ2-1,TRBV2,once,CASSGASGEQFF
13,TRBJ2-5,TRBV7-9,.,CASSLVAAETQYF
16,TRBJ1-4,TRBV29-1,.,CSVEERGGPPGEKLFF
12,TRBJ2-7,TRBV12-5,.,CASGHPQGEQYF
13,TRBJ1-1,TRBV7-2,.,CASSLQNGLLAFF
14,TRBJ1-2,TRBV10-2,.,CASSDPETSGGYTF
15,TRBJ1-5,TRBV7-2,.,CASSLGLGGRQPQHF
18,TRBJ2-7,TRBV7-4,medium-sized,CASSPHWPKETSSYEQYF
13,TRBJ1-1,TRBV6-5,.,CASSQGQNTEAFF
14,TRBJ1-1,TRBV29-1,.,CSALPGRMNTEAFF
12,TRBJ1-5,TRBV19,.,CASSIGNQPQHF
18,TRBJ2-3,TRBV7-8,.,CASSLDPAGAHSTDTQYF
17,TRBJ2-5,TRBV7-2,.,CASSLRTGALMGETQYF
14,TRBJ2-1,TRBV27,.,CASSLRREGSEQFF
13,TRBJ2-7,TRBV7-9,.,CASSPPAHYEQYF
18,TRBJ2-3,TRBV28,.,CASSSQGVGTSGIDTQYF
13,TRBJ1-4,TRBV30,.,CAFRDRGTEKLFF
14,TRBJ2-1,TRBV10-3,.,CAISAGQSYNEQFF
13,TRBJ1-1,TRBV5-4,.,CASSLGPGGEAFF
19,TRBJ2-3,TRBV24-1,.,CATSSLPGLAGTSTDTQYF
16,TRBJ2-2,TRBV7-6,.,CASSPRTGRNTGELFF
11,TRBJ2-2,TRBV24-1,.,CATSIGTELFF
18,TRBJ1-6,TRBV7-2,.,CASSLGGQSITYNSPLHF
17,TRBJ2-1,TRBV5-5,few,CASSLVPGRILSHEQFF
13,TRBJ1-5,TRBV27,once,CASSTRNRGLQHF
15,TRBJ2-3,TRBV2,.,CASSASGSYTDTQYF
14,TRBJ1-1,TRBV5-4,.,CASSPGQGFTEAFF